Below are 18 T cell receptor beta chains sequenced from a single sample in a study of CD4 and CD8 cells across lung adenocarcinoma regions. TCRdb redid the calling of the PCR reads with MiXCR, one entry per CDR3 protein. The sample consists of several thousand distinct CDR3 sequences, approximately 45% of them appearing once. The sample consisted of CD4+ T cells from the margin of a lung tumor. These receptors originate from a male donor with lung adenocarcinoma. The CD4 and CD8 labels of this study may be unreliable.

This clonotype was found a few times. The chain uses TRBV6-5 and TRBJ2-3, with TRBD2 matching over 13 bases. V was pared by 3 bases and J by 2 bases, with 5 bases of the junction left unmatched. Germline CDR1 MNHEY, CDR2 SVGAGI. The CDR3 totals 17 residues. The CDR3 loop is CASSYRTSGGNTDTQYF. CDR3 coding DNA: TGTGCCAGCAGTTATCGGACTAGCGGGGGAAACACAGATACGCAGTATTTT.

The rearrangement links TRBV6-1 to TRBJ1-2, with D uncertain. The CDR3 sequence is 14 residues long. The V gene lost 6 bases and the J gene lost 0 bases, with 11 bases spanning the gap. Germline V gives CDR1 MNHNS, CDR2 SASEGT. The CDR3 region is CASSPLRANYGYTF. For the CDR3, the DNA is TGTGCCAGCAGCCCACTTAGGGCTAACTATGGCTACACCTTC.

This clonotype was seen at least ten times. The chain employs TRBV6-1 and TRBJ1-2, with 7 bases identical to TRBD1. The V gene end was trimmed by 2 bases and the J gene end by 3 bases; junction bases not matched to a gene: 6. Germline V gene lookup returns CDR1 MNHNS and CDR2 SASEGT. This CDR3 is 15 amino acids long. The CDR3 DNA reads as TGTGCCAGCAGTGAAACAGGGGAAGCCTACTATGGCTACACCTTC. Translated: CASSETGEAYYGYTF.

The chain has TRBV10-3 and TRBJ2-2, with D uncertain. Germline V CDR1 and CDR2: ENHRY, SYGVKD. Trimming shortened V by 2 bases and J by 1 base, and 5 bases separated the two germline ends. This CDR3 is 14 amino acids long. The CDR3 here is CAISEPVNTGELFF. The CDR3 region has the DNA TGTGCCATCAGTGAGCCGGTGAACACCGGGGAGCTGTTTTTT.

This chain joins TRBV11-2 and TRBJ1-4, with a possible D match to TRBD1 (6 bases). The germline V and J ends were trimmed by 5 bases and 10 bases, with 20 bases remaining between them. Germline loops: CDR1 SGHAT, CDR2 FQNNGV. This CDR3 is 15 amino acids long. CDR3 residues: CASSILAGVDGKLFF. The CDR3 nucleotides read TGTGCCAGCAGCATCCTGGCAGGGGTGGATGGAAAACTGTTTTTT.

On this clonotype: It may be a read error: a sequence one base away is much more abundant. The CDR3 DNA follows: TGTGCCAGCAGCTTTCAACTCAATGAGCAGTACTTC. Its protein is CASSFQLNEQYF. V usage is TRBV11-2 and J usage is TRBJ2-1; D is unresolved. The J call could be wrong; TRBJ2-7 is a better fit for the DNA end. Germline lookup yields CDR1 SGHAT and CDR2 FQNNGV. The CDR3 consists of 12 residues.

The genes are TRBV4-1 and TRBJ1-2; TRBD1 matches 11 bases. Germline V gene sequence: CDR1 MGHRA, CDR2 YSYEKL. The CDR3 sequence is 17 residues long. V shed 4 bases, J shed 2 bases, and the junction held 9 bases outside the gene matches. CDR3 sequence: CASSPRPWTGGNYGYTF. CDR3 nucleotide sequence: TGCGCCAGCAGCCCGAGACCCTGGACAGGGGGCAACTATGGCTACACCTTC.

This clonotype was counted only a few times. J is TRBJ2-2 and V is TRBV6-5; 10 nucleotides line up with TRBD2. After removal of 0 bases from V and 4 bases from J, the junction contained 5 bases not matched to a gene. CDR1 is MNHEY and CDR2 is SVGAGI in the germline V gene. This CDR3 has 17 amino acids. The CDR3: CASSYSFSGGPTGELFF. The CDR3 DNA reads TGTGCCAGCAGTTACTCGTTTAGCGGGGGGCCCACCGGGGAGCTGTTTTTT.

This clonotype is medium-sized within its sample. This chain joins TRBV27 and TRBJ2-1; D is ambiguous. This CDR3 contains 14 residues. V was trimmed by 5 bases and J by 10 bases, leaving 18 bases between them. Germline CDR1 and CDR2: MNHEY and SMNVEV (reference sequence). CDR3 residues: CASSSTPPSYEQFF. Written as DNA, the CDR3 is TGTGCCAGCAGTAGCACCCCGCCCAGCTACGAGCAGTTCTTC.

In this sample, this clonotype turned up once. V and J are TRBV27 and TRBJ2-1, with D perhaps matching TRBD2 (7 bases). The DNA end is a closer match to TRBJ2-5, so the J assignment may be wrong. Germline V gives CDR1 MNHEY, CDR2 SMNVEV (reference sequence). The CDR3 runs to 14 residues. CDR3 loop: CASSVGGGAETQYF. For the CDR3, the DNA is TGTGCCAGCAGTGTAGGGGGGGGCGCGGAGACCCAGTACTTC.

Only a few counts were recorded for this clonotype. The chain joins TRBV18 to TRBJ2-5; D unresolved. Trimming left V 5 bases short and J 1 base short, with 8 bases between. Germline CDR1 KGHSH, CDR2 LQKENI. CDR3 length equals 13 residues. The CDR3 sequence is CASSSSVQETQYF. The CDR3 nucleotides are TGTGCCAGCTCATCGAGTGTCCAAGAGACCCAGTACTTC.

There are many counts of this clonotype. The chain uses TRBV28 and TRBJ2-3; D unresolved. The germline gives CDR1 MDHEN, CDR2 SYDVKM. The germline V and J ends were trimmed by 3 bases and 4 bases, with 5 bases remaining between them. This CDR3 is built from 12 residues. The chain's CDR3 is CASSLTADTQYF. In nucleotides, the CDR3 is TGTGCCAGCAGTTTGACTGCAGATACGCAGTATTTT.

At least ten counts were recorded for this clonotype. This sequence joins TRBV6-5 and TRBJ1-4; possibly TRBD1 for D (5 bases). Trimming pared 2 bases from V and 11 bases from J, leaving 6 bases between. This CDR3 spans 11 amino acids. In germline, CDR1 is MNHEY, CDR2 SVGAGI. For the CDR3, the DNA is TGTGCCAGCAGTTACAGGGGTAAACTGTTTTTT. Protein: CASSYRGKLFF.

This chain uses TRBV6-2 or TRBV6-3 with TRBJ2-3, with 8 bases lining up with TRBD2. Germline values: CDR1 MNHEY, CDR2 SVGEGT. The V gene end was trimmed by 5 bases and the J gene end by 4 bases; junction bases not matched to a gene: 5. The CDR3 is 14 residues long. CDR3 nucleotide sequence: TGTGCCAGCAGTGACCGGGGGGGCCCAGATACGCAGTATTTT. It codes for CASSDRGGPDTQYF.

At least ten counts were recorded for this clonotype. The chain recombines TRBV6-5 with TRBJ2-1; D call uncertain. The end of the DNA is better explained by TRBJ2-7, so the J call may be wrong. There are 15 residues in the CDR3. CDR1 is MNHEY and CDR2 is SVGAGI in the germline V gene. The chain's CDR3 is CASSSRGSWTYEQYF. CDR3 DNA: TGTGCCAGCAGTTCCCGCGGTAGCTGGACCTACGAGCAGTACTTC.

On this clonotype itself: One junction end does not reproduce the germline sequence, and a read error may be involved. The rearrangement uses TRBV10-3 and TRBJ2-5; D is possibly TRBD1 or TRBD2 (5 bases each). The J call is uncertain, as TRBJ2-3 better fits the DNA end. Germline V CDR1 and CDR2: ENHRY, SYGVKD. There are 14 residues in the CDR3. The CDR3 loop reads CAVLGGRDQDTQYF. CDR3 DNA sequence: TGTGCGGTGCTTGGTGGCCGGGACCAAGATACCCAGTATTTT.

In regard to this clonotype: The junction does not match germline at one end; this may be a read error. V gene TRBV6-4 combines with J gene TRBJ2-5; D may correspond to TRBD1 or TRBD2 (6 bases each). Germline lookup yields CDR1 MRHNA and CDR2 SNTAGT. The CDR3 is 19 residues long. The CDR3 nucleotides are TGTGCCAGCAGTCTCACGGCGGGGCTCGGGGGCTCGGACCAAGAGACGCAGTATTTC. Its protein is CASSLTAGLGGSDQETQYF.

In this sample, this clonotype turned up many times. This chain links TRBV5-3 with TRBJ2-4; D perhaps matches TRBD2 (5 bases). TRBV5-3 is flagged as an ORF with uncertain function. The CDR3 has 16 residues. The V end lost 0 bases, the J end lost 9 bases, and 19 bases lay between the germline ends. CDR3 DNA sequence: TGTGCCAGAAGCTTGGTAGGAGGCACCCCACGTGGCATTCAGTACTTC. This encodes CARSLVGGTPRGIQYF.